The entry that follows covers one T cell receptor (beta chain) sequence. Its antigen is undetermined. Only in-frame clones appear in the TCRdb table, and some are missing; sequencing was by immunoSEQ multiplex PCR. Of roughly 30,000 clones listed, 88% were seen once; the top ten hold about 53%. This record belongs to a study of OX40 agonist ivuxolimab in advanced cancers. In the study overall: Patients received the agonistic anti-OX40 (CD134) antibody ivuxolimab. The study, taken as a whole, reports: Nonresponders, in some cases, also had low normalized T-cell clonal expansion. Partial responders at 0.1-3.0 mg/kg had among the lowest clonal expansion. The study found that CD8+ T cells averaged more expanded clones than CD4+.

This clonotype was obtained from an adult with an advanced solid tumor such as melanoma, head and neck, liver or kidney cancer. The input for sequencing was CD4+ or CD8+ T cells sorted from blood, taken in a trial of the OX40 agonist ivuxolimab.

The CDR3 nucleotides are TGTGCCAGCAGCTTCGGGGGACTAGAAGAGACCCAGTACTTC. Protein: CASSFGGLEETQYF. The V gene is TRBV5-4, the J gene TRBJ2-5; 8 bases map to TRBD2. Unmatched junction bases numbered 3, after V lost 2 bases and J lost 3 bases. The CDR3 spans 14 residues. The V gene's germline CDR1 is SGHNT and CDR2 YYREEE (reference sequence).